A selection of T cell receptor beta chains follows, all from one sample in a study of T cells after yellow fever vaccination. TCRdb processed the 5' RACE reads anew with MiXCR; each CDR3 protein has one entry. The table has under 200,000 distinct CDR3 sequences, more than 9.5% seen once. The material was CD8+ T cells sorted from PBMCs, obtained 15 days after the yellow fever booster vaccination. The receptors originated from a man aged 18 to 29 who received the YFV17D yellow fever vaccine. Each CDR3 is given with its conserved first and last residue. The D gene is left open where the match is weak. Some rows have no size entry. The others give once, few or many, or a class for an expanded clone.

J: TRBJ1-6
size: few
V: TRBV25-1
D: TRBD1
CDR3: CARTGGSPLHF
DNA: TGTGCCCGGACAGGGGGATCACCCCTCCACTTT

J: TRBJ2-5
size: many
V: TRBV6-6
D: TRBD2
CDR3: CASRPTSGGLQETQYF
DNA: TGTGCCAGCAGGCCCACTAGCGGGGGGCTCCAAGAGACCCAGTACTTC

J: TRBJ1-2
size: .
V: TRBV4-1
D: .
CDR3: CASSQDARGGPYGYTF
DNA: TGCGCCAGCAGCCAAGACGCCAGGGGTGGCCCCTATGGCTACACCTTC

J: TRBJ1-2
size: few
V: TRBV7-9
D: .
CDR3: CASSLVTDYYGYTF
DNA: TGTGCCAGCAGCTTAGTGACGGATTATTATGGCTACACCTTC

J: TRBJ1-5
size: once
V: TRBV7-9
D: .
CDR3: CASSLVSDSNQPQHF
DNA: TGTGCCAGCAGCTTAGTTTCGGATAGCAATCAGCCCCAGCATTTT

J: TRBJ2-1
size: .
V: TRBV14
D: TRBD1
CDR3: CASSQAPGQGNSEEQFF
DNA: TGTGCCAGCAGCCAAGCGCCGGGACAGGGTAATTCTGAGGAGCAGTTCTTC

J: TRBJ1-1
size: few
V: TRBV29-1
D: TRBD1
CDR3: CSVGTGGVPEAFF
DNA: TGCAGCGTTGGGACAGGGGGTGTTCCTGAAGCTTTCTTT

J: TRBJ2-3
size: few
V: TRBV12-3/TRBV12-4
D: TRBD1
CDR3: CASSSRERGLGDTQYF
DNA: TGTGCCAGCAGTTCCCGTGAAAGGGGGCTTGGAGATACGCAGTATTTT

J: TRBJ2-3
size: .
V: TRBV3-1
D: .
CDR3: CASSWGGSDTQYF
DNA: TGTGCCAGCAGCTGGGGAGGATCAGATACGCAGTATTTT

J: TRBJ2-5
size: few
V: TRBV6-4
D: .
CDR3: CASMGARETQYF
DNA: TGTGCCAGCATGGGGGCCAGGGAGACCCAGTACTTC

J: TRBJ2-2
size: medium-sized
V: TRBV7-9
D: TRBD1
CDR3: CASSIPGQPTGELFF
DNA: TGTGCCAGCAGCATCCCGGGACAGCCCACCGGGGAGCTGTTTTTT

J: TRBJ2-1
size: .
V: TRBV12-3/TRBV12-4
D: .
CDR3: CASSLGGAPNEQFF
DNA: TGTGCCAGCAGTTTAGGGGGAGCCCCCAATGAGCAGTTCTTC

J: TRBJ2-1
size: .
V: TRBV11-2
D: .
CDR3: CASSLDRPAARDRLDEQFF
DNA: TGTGCCAGCAGCTTAGATCGACCGGCTGCCCGCGACAGGCTGGATGAGCAGTTCTTC

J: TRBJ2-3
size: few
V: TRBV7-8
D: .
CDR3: CASSFDLTDTQYF
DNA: TGTGCCAGCAGCTTCGATCTCACAGATACGCAGTATTTT

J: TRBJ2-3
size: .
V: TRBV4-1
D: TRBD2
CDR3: CASSHDYAGTSGGASDTQYF
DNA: TGCGCCAGCAGCCATGATTACGCCGGGACTAGCGGGGGGGCTTCAGATACGCAGTATTTT

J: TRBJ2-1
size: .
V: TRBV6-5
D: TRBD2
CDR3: CASSYPGLAGGPNRDEQFF
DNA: TGTGCCAGCAGTTATCCCGGACTAGCGGGGGGGCCTAATAGGGATGAGCAGTTCTTC

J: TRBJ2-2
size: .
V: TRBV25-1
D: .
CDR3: CASSGRRSGINTGELFF
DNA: TGTGCCAGCAGTGGACGCCGAAGCGGCATAAACACCGGGGAGCTGTTTTTT

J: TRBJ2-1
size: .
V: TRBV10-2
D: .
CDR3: CAMEHEQFF
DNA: TGCGCCATGGAACATGAGCAGTTCTTC

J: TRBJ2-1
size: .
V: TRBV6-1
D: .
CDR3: CASSGYFYNEQFF
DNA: TGTGCCAGCAGTGGGTACTTCTACAATGAGCAGTTCTTC

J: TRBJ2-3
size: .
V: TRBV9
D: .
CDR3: CASSTRNRQTDTQYF
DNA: TGTGCCAGCAGCACACGCAATCGACAAACAGATACGCAGTATTTT

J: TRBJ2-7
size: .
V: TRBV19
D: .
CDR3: CASSIDAGPYEQYF
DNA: TGTGCCAGTAGTATAGACGCAGGACCCTACGAGCAGTACTTC

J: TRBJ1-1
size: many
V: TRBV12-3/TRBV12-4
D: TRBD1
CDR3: CASSWDRDTEAFF
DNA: TGTGCCAGCAGTTGGGACAGAGACACTGAAGCTTTCTTT

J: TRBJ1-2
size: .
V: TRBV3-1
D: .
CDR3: CASSQQVPRTIQPNYGYTF
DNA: TGTGCCAGCAGCCAACAAGTCCCCCGGACCATACAGCCGAACTATGGCTACACCTTC

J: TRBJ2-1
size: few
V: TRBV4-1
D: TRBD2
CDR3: CASSHDGGGNEQFF
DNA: TGCGCCAGCAGCCACGACGGGGGGGGCAATGAGCAGTTCTTC

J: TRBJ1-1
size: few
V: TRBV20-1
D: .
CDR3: CSANGGALSTEAFF
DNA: TGCAGTGCTAACGGGGGCGCGTTATCCACTGAAGCTTTCTTT

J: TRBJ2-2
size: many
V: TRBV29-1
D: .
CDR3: CSVERLEDDTGELFF
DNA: TGCAGCGTTGAAAGGCTAGAAGACGACACCGGGGAGCTGTTTTTT

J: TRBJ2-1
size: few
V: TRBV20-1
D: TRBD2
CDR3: CSARGVSGGTVTLTYNEQFF
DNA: TGCAGTGCTAGAGGGGTAAGCGGGGGGACCGTCACCTTGACCTACAATGAGCAGTTCTTC

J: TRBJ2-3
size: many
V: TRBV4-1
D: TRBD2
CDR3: CASSQEVGTSGSSIEDTQYF
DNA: TGCGCCAGCAGCCAAGAGGTCGGGACTAGCGGGTCATCAATCGAGGATACGCAGTATTTT

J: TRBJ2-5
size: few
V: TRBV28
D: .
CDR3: CASSLTPSGEVQETQYF
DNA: TGTGCCAGCAGTTTGACCCCATCAGGGGAGGTCCAAGAGACCCAGTACTTC

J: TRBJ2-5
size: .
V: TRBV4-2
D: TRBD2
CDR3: CASSLSGGQETQYF
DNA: TGTGCCAGCAGCCTTAGCGGGGGACAAGAGACCCAGTACTTC

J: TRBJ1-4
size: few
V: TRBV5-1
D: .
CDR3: CASSFVQGSEKLFF
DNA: TGCGCCAGCAGTTTTGTTCAGGGTTCGGAAAAACTGTTTTTT

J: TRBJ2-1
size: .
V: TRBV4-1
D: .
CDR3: CASSPGGGAGNEQFF
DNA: TGCGCCAGCAGCCCCGGAGGCGGGGCAGGCAATGAGCAGTTCTTC

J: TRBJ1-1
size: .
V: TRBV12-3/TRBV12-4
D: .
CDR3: CASIDGSTRTEAFF
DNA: TGTGCCAGCATTGACGGGTCTACGCGAACTGAAGCTTTCTTT

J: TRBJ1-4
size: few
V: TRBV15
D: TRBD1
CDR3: CATRGRRQGEEKLFF
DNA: TGTGCCACCAGGGGAAGGAGACAGGGGGAGGAAAAACTGTTTTTT

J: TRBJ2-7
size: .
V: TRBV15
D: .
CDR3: CATSQRARVRNEQYF
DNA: TGTGCCACCAGCCAGCGAGCGAGGGTCCGAAACGAGCAGTACTTC

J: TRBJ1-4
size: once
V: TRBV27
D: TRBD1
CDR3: CASRVATGHEKLFF
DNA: TGTGCCAGCAGAGTAGCGACAGGGCATGAAAAACTGTTTTTT

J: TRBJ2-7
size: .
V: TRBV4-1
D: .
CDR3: CASSQSLQYEQYF
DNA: TGCGCCAGCAGCCAAAGTCTACAGTACGAGCAGTACTTC

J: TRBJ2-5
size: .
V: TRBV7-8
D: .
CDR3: CASSQLGGQETQYF
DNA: TGTGCCAGCAGCCAGCTGGGTGGTCAAGAGACCCAGTACTTC

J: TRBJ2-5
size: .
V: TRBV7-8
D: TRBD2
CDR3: CASSYPGGGEETQYF
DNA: TGTGCCAGCAGTTACCCTGGGGGGGGAGAAGAGACCCAGTACTTC

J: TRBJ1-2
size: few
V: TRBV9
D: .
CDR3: CASSVGGDYGYTF
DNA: TGTGCCAGCAGCGTAGGAGGGGACTATGGCTACACCTTC

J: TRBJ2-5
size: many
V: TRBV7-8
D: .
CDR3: CASSSSFRQETQYF
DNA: TGTGCCAGCAGCTCTAGCTTCCGCCAAGAGACCCAGTACTTC

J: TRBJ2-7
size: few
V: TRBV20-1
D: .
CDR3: CSAREGTTFSYEQYF
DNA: TGCAGTGCTAGAGAGGGGACAACCTTCTCCTACGAGCAGTACTTC

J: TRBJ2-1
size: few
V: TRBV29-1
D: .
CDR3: CSVDSYNEQFF
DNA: TGCAGCGTTGACTCCTACAATGAGCAGTTCTTC

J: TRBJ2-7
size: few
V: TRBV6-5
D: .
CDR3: CASGRSYEQYF
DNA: TGTGCTAGTGGGCGTTCCTACGAGCAGTACTTC

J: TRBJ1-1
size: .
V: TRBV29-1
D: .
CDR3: CSVDSTGYPEAFF
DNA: TGCAGCGTTGATTCCACAGGGTATCCTGAAGCTTTCTTT

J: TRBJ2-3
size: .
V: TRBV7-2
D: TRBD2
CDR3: CASSQGLAGPTDTQYF
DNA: TGTGCCAGCAGTCAGGGGCTAGCGGGGCCCACAGATACGCAGTATTTT

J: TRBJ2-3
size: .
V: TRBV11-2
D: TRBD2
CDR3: CASSWRQRGGSTDTQYF
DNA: TGTGCCAGCAGCTGGAGACAGCGGGGGGGCAGCACAGATACGCAGTATTTT

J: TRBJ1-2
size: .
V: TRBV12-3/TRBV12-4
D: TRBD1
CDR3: CASSDATGAYYGYTF
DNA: TGTGCCAGCAGTGATGCGACAGGGGCATACTATGGCTACACCTTC

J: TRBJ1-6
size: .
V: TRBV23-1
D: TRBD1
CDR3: CASSPYPTGRLWPLHF
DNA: TGCGCCAGCAGTCCGTACCCGACAGGGAGGTTGTGGCCCCTCCACTTT

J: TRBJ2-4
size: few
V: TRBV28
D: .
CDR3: CASSFGWGVSKNIQYF
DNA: TGTGCCAGCAGTTTCGGTTGGGGAGTCTCCAAAAACATTCAGTACTTC

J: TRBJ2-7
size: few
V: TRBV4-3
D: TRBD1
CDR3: CASSQDTGVNYEQYF
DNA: TGCGCCAGCAGCCAAGATACAGGGGTAAACTACGAGCAGTACTTC

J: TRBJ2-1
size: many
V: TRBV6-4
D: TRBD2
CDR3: CASSDTSGGANEQFF
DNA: TGTGCCAGCAGTGACACTAGCGGGGGGGCCAATGAGCAGTTCTTC

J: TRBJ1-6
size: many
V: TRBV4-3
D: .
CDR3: CASSHYRDYGNSPLHF
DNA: TGCGCCAGCAGCCACTACAGGGATTACGGCAATTCACCCCTCCACTTT

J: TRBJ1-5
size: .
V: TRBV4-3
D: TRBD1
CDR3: CASSQDRTGYQPQHF
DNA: TGCGCCAGCAGCCAAGATAGGACAGGGTACCAGCCCCAGCATTTT

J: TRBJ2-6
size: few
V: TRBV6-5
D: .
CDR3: CASSYSRGWRANVLTF
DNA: TGTGCCAGCAGTTACTCGAGAGGGTGGAGGGCCAACGTCCTGACTTTC

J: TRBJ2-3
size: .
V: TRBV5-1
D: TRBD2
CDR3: CASSFLGLAGATDTQYF
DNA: TGCGCCAGCAGCTTCCTCGGACTAGCGGGGGCTACAGATACGCAGTATTTT

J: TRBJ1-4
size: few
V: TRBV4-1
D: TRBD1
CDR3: CASSQHRGDYEKLFF
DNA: TGCGCCAGCAGCCAACACAGGGGCGACTATGAAAAACTGTTTTTT